One sample yielded the 26 T cell receptor beta chains listed below, sequenced in a study of shared clonotypes between healthy human individuals. Method: immunoSEQ multiplex PCR; TCRdb's copy keeps in-frame clones and lacks some. The data contain just over 2,000,000 clones, roughly 96% of them seen just once; the ten biggest clones take up 0.13%. Source material: naive CD4+ T cells sorted from blood. Noted subset: CD45RA+ positively selected. These TCRs come from a man in his late teens or twenties in good health.

This chain connects TRBV30 to TRBJ1-3; weak D call: TRBD1 (5 bases). Germline assignment: CDR1 GTSNPN and CDR2 SVGIG (reference sequence). The CDR3 is made up of 11 amino acids. Trimming took off 7 bases at V and 2 bases at J, with 6 bases between the two ends. CDR3 residues: CASGAGNTIYF. CDR3 nucleotide sequence: TGTGCCTCGGGGGCTGGAAACACCATATATTTT.

The chain couples TRBV7-2 to TRBJ2-7; D remains ambiguous. The CDR3 sequence is 12 residues long. Trimming stripped 5 bases from V and 7 bases from J, with 12 bases between. Per germline, CDR1 SGHTA and CDR2 FQGNSA. The CDR3 sequence: CASSRPGREQYF. The DNA of the CDR3 is TGTGCCAGCAGCAGGCCCGGTCGAGAGCAGTACTTC.

The chain carries TRBV11-2 and TRBJ2-7, with 9 bases aligning to TRBD2. Germline CDR1 SGHAT, CDR2 FQNNGV. V trimming: 1 base; J trimming: 2 bases; junction bases outside the gene matches: 3. The CDR3 loop spans 15 amino acids. CDR3 DNA sequence: TGTGCCAGCAGCTTAGGGCGGGAGGGCCCCTACGAGCAGTACTTC. Its protein is CASSLGREGPYEQYF.

Details on this clone: This same CDR3 is encoded by further DNA sequences in the sample. V gene TRBV9 combines with J gene TRBJ2-7; perhaps TRBD2 as D (5 bases). The CDR3 spans 14 residues. CDR1 is SGDLS, CDR2 YYNGEE, per germline. V was shortened by 0 bases and J by 4 bases, with 11 bases between the two germline ends. The CDR3 loop is CASSVDSGGYEQYF. CDR3 nucleotide sequence: TGTGCCAGCAGCGTAGATTCAGGAGGTTACGAGCAGTACTTC.

This chain uses TRBV18 with TRBJ2-3, with 8 positions matching TRBD1. Per the germline V gene, CDR1 is KGHSH and CDR2 is LQKENI. This CDR3 is built from 15 residues. The J segment lost 4 bases and the V segment lost 3 bases, leaving 6 bases of the junction unmatched. CDR3 bases: TGTGCCAGCTCACCCCAGGACAGGGATGCAGATACGCAGTATTTT. Encoded protein: CASSPQDRDADTQYF.

V usage is TRBV11-2 and J usage is TRBJ2-5, with a tentative D call TRBD2 (6 bases). In germline, CDR1 is SGHAT, CDR2 FQNNGV. V dropped 5 bases and J dropped 5 bases, with 18 bases sitting between them. There are 15 residues in the CDR3. The CDR3 spells CASSGSGVPVETQYF. The DNA of the CDR3 is TGTGCCAGCAGCGGGTCGGGAGTGCCCGTCGAGACCCAGTACTTC.

In regard to this clone: A single base separates this from a much larger clone, so it may be a read error. Additional DNA sequences in this sample encode the identical CDR3. The chain links TRBV9 to TRBJ2-5; D remains ambiguous. Germline loops: CDR1 SGDLS, CDR2 YYNGEE. The V end lost 0 bases, the J end lost 5 bases, and 2 bases lay between the germline ends. The CDR3 has 11 residues. In DNA, the CDR3 is TGTGCCAGCAGCGTAGAGGAGACCCAGTACTTC. Amino acids: CASSVEETQYF.

The chain has TRBV19 and TRBJ2-7, with D perhaps TRBD1 or TRBD2 (5 bases each). This CDR3 contains 15 residues. Germline CDR1 reads LNHDA; CDR2 reads SQIVND (reference sequence). Trimming pared 0 bases from V and 10 bases from J, leaving 19 bases between. The CDR3 spells CASSIDSAGRELQYF. In DNA form, the CDR3 reads TGTGCCAGTAGTATAGACAGTGCGGGCAGGGAGCTACAGTACTTC.

The genes are TRBV7-2 and TRBJ2-1, with 11 bases matching TRBD1. Germline V gene sequence: CDR1 SGHTA, CDR2 FQGNSA. The CDR3 runs to 15 residues. The ends lost 4 bases at V and 6 bases at J; junction bases unmatched: 5. CDR3 in amino acids: CASSSDRGPPNEQFF. In DNA form, the CDR3 reads TGTGCCAGCAGCTCGGACAGGGGGCCTCCCAATGAGCAGTTCTTC.

CDR3 loop: CASSFRVLSGNTIYF. The CDR3 region has the DNA TGTGCCAGCAGTTTTAGGGTTCTCTCTGGAAACACCATATATTTT. The chain joins TRBV28 to TRBJ1-3; D unresolved. Germline-derived CDR1 and CDR2 are MDHEN and SYDVKM. V lost 3 bases and J 0 bases, leaving 9 bases between the germline ends. The CDR3 extends over 15 amino acids. Drawing the rest from reference TRBV28 and TRBJ1-3, the complete variable domain is DVKVTQSSRYLVKRTGEKVFLECVQDMDHENMFWYRQDPGLGLRLIYFSYDVKMKEKGDIPEGYSVSREKKERFSLILESASTNQTSMYLCASSFRVLSGNTIYFGEGSWLTVV.

This chain uses TRBV6-6 with TRBJ2-7; weak D call: TRBD1 (5 bases). From germline, CDR1 is MNHNY and CDR2 SVGAGI (reference sequence). Trimming shortened V by 5 bases and J by 4 bases, and 9 bases separated the two germline ends. This CDR3 spans 12 amino acids. The CDR3 spells CASSRQPYEQYF. CDR3 DNA: TGTGCCAGCAGTAGACAGCCTTACGAGCAGTACTTC.

The rearrangement uses TRBV7-8 and TRBJ2-5; D is uncertain. Germline lookup yields CDR1 SGHVS and CDR2 FQNEAQ. There are 12 residues in the CDR3. The ends were cut back, 6 bases at V and 7 bases at J, with 12 bases in the middle. For the CDR3, the DNA is TGTGCCAGCAGGGTAGATGTAGGGACCCAGTACTTC. The encoded protein is CASRVDVGTQYF.

The chain combines TRBV19 with TRBJ2-2; 10 bases are shared with TRBD2. The trim removed 9 bases at V and 4 bases at J, leaving 8 bases unmatched. The CDR3 is 15 amino acids. Per the germline V gene, CDR1 is LNHDA and CDR2 is SQIVND (reference sequence). The CDR3 spells CASGNSGGITGELFF. CDR3 nucleotide sequence: TGTGCCAGCGGAAATAGCGGGGGGATCACCGGGGAGCTGTTTTTT.

As concerns this clone: One end of the junction varies from germline; a read error may be responsible. The gene calls are TRBV28 and TRBJ2-1; D perhaps matches TRBD1 (5 bases). The CDR3 totals 13 residues. The V gene's germline CDR1 is MDHEN and CDR2 SYDVKM. The DNA of the CDR3 is TGTGCCAGCAGTTTAAGGTTCGGCGGACATGGGCTCTTC. Translation: CASSLRFGGHGLF.

With regard to this clone: The same CDR3 can be traced to other DNA sequences in this sample. This rearrangement joins TRBV5-6 to TRBJ2-5; D unresolved. The CDR3 is made up of 11 amino acids. The ends were cut back, 1 base at V and 4 bases at J, with 2 bases in the middle. The germline CDR1 and CDR2 sequences are SGHDT and YYEEEE. CDR3 loop: CASSLRETQYF. CDR3 coding DNA: TGTGCCAGCAGCTTGCGAGAGACCCAGTACTTC. Full variable domain (rest looked up from reference TRBV5-6 and TRBJ2-5): DAGVTQSPTHLIKTRGQQVTLRCSPKSGHDTVSWYQQALGQGPQFIFQYYEEEERQRGNFPDRFSGHQFPNYSSELNVNALLLGDSALYLCASSLRETQYFGPGTRLLVL.

The chain recombines TRBV5-1 with TRBJ2-6; D remains unclear. Germline V gives CDR1 SGHRS, CDR2 YFSETQ. The CDR3 is 13 amino acids. Trimming took 5 bases from V and 0 from J, leaving 3 bases between them. The CDR3 here is CASRLSGANVLTF. CDR3 sequence (DNA): TGCGCCAGCAGGCTCTCTGGGGCCAACGTCCTGACTTTC.

This rearrangement joins TRBV20-1 to TRBJ2-7; 9 bases line up with TRBD2. Germline values: CDR1 DFQATT, CDR2 SNEGSKA (reference sequence). This CDR3 comprises 11 residues. Trimming cost V 6 bases and J 9 bases; bases outside gene matches: 6. In DNA, the CDR3 is TGCAGTGCCGTAGCGGGAGCTGTGCAGTACTTC. It translates to CSAVAGAVQYF.

CDR3 protein: CATSRRGGTGYEQYF. CDR3 sequence (DNA): TGTGCCACCAGCAGGAGGGGCGGAACCGGCTACGAGCAGTACTTC. The chain has TRBV15 and TRBJ2-7, with D perhaps TRBD1 or TRBD2 (5 bases each). Germline loops: CDR1 LNHNV, CDR2 YYDKDF (reference sequence). The CDR3 totals 15 residues. V dropped 3 bases and J dropped 3 bases, with 15 bases sitting between them. The full variable domain, rest sourced from reference TRBV15 and TRBJ2-7, is DAMVIQNPRYQVTQFGKPVTLSCSQTLNHNVMYWYQQKSSQAPKLLFHYYDKDFNNEADTPDNFQSRRPNTSFCFLDIRSPGLGDTAMYLCATSRRGGTGYEQYFGPGTRLTVT.

This chain connects TRBV2 to TRBJ2-3; the D gene is possibly TRBD2 (6 bases). Germline loops: CDR1 SNHLY, CDR2 FYNNEI. CDR3 size: 16 residues. V was trimmed by 6 bases and J by 3 bases, leaving 19 bases between them. The CDR3 region is CASRILRRGATDTQYF. In DNA form, the CDR3 reads TGTGCCAGCAGGATCCTTCGTCGCGGGGCAACAGATACGCAGTATTTT.

This chain joins TRBV6-6 and TRBJ2-2, with D perhaps matching TRBD2 (5 bases). CDR1 and CDR2 (germline): MNHNY, SVGAGI (reference sequence). Trimming removed 6 bases at V and 7 bases at J, with 18 bases between. The length of the CDR3 is 15 residues. In DNA, the CDR3 is TGTGCCAGCAGAAGCCGTGACTACGTAAACGGGGAGCTGTTTTTT. This translates into CASRSRDYVNGELFF.

A remark on this clone: Other DNA sequences from this sample encode an identical CDR3 as well. DNA for the CDR3: TGTGCCAGCAGCCCTGGACAGCCCTACGAGCAGTACTTC. It yields the protein CASSPGQPYEQYF. The genes are TRBV7-2 and TRBJ2-7, with D perhaps matching TRBD1 (6 bases). CDR1 and CDR2 (germline): SGHTA, FQGNSA. The CDR3 is made up of 13 amino acids. V was shortened by 5 bases and J by 2 bases, with 10 bases between the two germline ends.

The V and J genes are TRBV5-4 and TRBJ1-1; D is unresolved. Germline CDR1 is SGHNT and CDR2 is YYREEE (reference sequence). V lost 2 bases and J 1 base, leaving 12 bases between the germline ends. The CDR3 is 15 amino acids. The CDR3 DNA sequence: TGTGCCAGCAGCTTCTCGGGGAGGAAGAACACTGAAGCTTTCTTT. As protein: CASSFSGRKNTEAFF.

V usage is TRBV2 and J usage is TRBJ1-6; D is perhaps TRBD1 (5 bases). Germline CDR1 reads SNHLY; CDR2 reads FYNNEI. Trimming pared 2 bases from V and 6 bases from J, leaving 11 bases between. The CDR3 length is 15 residues. CDR3: CASSERQGINSPLHF. In DNA form, the CDR3 reads TGTGCCAGCAGTGAAAGGCAGGGAATTAATTCACCCCTCCACTTT.

To note about this clone: At one end the junction does not follow the germline gene, possibly because of a read error. The chain links TRBV7-7 to TRBJ2-7, with D tentatively TRBD1 or TRBD2 (6 bases each). The CDR3 runs 15 residues. From germline, CDR1 is SSHAT and CDR2 FNYEAQ (reference sequence). This chain's CDR3 is CASSPGGWGSYEQYF. CDR3 DNA sequence: TGTGCTAGCAGCCCCGGGGGCTGGGGGTCCTACGAGCAGTACTTC.

The J gene is TRBJ2-5, the V gene TRBV5-1; tentatively, D is TRBD2 (5 bases). The CDR3 loop spans 16 amino acids. Germline CDR1 is SGHRS and CDR2 is YFSETQ. Trimming pared 1 base from V and 4 bases from J, leaving 17 bases between. The CDR3 DNA reads as TGCGCCAGCAGCTTGCGGGGAAGTATAGTAGGAGAGACCCAGTACTTC. It yields the protein CASSLRGSIVGETQYF.

This rearrangement joins TRBV5-1 to TRBJ1-6; weak D call: TRBD1 (6 bases). The CDR3 contains 15 residues. The germline V gene has CDR1 SGHRS and CDR2 YFSETQ. Deletions cut 5 bases from V and 0 bases from J, with 9 bases between. Here the CDR3 reads CASSKDSSYNSPLHF. In nucleotides, the CDR3 is TGCGCCAGCAGTAAGGACAGCTCCTATAATTCACCCCTCCACTTT.